This entry describes one T cell receptor beta chain. The antigen remains unidentified. Time point denoted: blood 2 weeks post-SBRT. The treatment here: 15 Gy SBRT to primary tumor, nephrectomy 4 weeks later. The data originate from a study of radiation and T cells in renal cell carcinoma. Study-wide results and limits: Without pretreatment biopsies, baseline tumor clonotype presence was undetermined. In blood, top tumor clones expanded by 2 weeks, shrinking by 4.

Germline CDR1 MDHEN, CDR2 SYDVKM. V was clipped by 3 bases and J by 0 bases, with 14 bases between them. The length of the CDR3 is 17 residues. Generated by immunoSEQ multiplex PCR, the TCRdb table keeps only in-frame clones and is missing some. The sample yields about 120,000 clones, 75% to 90% seen once. The specimen comprised blood, sampled from a patient whose treatment included radiotherapy and nephrectomy. V and J are TRBV28 and TRBJ2-2; D is unresolved. The receptor comes from a woman aged 55 to 70 with renal cell carcinoma. CDR3 in amino acids: CASSLSRTQANTGELFF. The CDR3 DNA follows: TGTGCCAGCAGTTTGAGCAGGACCCAAGCGAACACCGGGGAGCTGTTTTTT.